These 3 T cell receptor beta chains share one sample of origin, sequenced in a study of CD8 T cells in Susac syndrome. It was with random hexamers that about 0.45 to 1 ug RNA was reverse transcribed. TCRdb reprocessed the immunoSEQ multiplex PCR reads via MiXCR and lists one record per CDR3 protein. The data hold 180,000 or so distinct CDR3 sequences, with around 96% observed a single time. The source material was CD4+ T cells from PBMCs. Every receptor here comes from a human donor in good health.

The chain joins TRBV29-1 to TRBJ1-1; possibly TRBD1 for D (5 bases). CDR3 length: 14 amino acids. Germline CDR1 is SQVTM and CDR2 is ANQGSEA. V was trimmed by 3 bases and J by 2 bases, leaving 13 bases between them. The DNA for the CDR3 is TGCAGCGTTGATCCAGGGCTGGGCAACACTGAAGCTTTCTTT. This translates into CSVDPGLGNTEAFF.

In this sample, this clonotype turned up a few times. This chain joins TRBV20-1 and TRBJ1-5; D remains ambiguous. Per the germline V gene, CDR1 is DFQATT and CDR2 is SNEGSKA (reference sequence). The V end was cut by 3 bases, the J end by 7 bases, with 4 bases between. CDR3 length: 10 residues. The CDR3: CSASEQPQHF. The CDR3 DNA follows: TGCAGTGCTAGTGAGCAGCCCCAGCATTTT.

The DNA of the CDR3 is TGTGCCAGTAGTATCGGGCGGAATGGCTACACCTTC. Its translation is CASSIGRNGYTF. The chain links TRBV19 to TRBJ1-2; no definite D call. CDR3 length: 12 amino acids. CDR1 and CDR2 (germline): LNHDA, SQIVND (reference sequence). The ends were cut back, 3 bases at V and 6 bases at J, with 8 bases in the middle.